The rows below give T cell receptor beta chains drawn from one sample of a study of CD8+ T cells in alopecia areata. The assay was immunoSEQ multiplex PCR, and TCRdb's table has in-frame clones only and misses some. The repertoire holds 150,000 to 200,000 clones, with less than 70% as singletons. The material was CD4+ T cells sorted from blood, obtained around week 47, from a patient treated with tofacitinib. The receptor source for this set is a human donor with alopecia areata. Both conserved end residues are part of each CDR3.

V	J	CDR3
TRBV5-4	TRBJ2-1	CASSRPSRGASYNEQFF
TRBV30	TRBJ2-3	CAWSPLEKVAQYF
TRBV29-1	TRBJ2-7	CSVERTSGGYEQYF
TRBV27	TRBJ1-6	CASRVSRGAWANSPLHF
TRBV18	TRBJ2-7	CASSPGQGTYEQYF
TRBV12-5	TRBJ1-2	CASASDRGFGYTF
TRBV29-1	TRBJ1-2	CSVTTSNYGYTF
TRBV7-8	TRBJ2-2	CASSWRETGELFF
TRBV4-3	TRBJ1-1	CASSQSLADTEAFF
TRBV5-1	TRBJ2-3	CASSLAGPGTDTQYF
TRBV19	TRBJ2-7	CASRPSGRPYEQYF
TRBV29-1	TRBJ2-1	CSVASGRLGETYNEQFF
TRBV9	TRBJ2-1	CASSVAVRSYNEQFF
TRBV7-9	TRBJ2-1	CASSAAILGNEQFF
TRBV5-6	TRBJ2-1	CASSSLQGRGYNEQFF
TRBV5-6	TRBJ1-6	CASSSDRGNSPLHF
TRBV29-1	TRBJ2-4	CSVDEGGIQYF
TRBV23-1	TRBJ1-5	CASSQGIQGNQPQHF
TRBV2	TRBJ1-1	CASRQNMNTEAFF
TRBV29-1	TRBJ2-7	CSVATTGGSHEQYF
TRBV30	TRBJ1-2	CAWEKLSGYTF
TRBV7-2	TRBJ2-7	CASSLTGYEQYF
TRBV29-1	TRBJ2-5	CSVGDRVFETQYF